This T cell receptor (beta chain) was sequenced in a study of neurological immune-mediated disorders. Germline CDR1 reads SGHRS; CDR2 reads YFSETQ. Trimming shortened V by 7 bases and J by 8 bases, and 21 bases separated the two germline ends. This CDR3 region has 14 residues. A word on this clonotype: What it binds is unknown. A much larger clonotype is one base distant, so this may be a read error.

5'RACE generated cDNA with 10-nucleotide random UMIs. TCRdb independently ran MiXCR on the 5' RACE reads; one entry per CDR3 protein. The sample lists about 74,000 distinct CDR3 sequences, around 5.2% occurring once. Overall study findings and caveats: The highest TCR clonal expansion occurred in HTLV-1-associated myelopathy; multiple sclerosis fell below healthy controls. Expanded clones shared no CDR3 amino acid sequences across subjects, suggesting private repertoires in all groups.

What was sequenced was PBMCs. This chain joins TRBV5-1 and TRBJ1-2, with TRBD1 as a possible D gene (6 bases). This clonotype originated in a man aged 18-30 years with multiple sclerosis. CDR3 DNA sequence: TGCGCCAGCGGTACGGCAGGGACAAGGGAAGGCTACACCTTC. Translating it yields CASGTAGTREGYTF.